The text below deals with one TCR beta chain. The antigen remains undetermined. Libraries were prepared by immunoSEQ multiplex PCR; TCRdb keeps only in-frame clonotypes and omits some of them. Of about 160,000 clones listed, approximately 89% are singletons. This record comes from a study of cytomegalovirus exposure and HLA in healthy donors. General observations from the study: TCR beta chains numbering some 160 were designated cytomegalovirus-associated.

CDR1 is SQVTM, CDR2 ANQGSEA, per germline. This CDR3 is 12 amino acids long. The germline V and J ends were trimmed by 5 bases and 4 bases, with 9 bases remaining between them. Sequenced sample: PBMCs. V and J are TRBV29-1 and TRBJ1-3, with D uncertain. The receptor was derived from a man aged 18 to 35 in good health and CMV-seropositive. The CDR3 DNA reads TGCAGCGTTCATGGAGGGGGAAACACCATATATTTT. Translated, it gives CSVHGGGNTIYF.